This passage covers 18 T cell receptor beta chains from one sample sequenced in a study of blood T cell repertoires in COVID-19. Measured with immunoSEQ multiplex PCR; TCRdb has only the in-frame clones, and not every one. The repertoire holds some 180,000 clones, with approximately 80% as singletons. Specimen: PBMCs or T cells enriched from blood (not recorded which). These receptors came from a man aged 60 to 69 who had been exposed to COVID-19.

The chain has TRBV6-5 and TRBJ2-1; a possible D gene is TRBD1 (6 bases). The CDR3 contains 13 residues. V dropped 5 bases and J dropped 8 bases, with 13 bases sitting between them. Germline values: CDR1 MNHEY, CDR2 SVGAGI. The CDR3 loop reads CASSQSRGYEQFF. CDR3 sequence (DNA): TGTGCCAGCAGTCAAAGCAGGGGCTATGAGCAGTTCTTC.

The chain links TRBV19 to TRBJ1-1; no clear D. V was shortened by 5 bases and J by 6 bases, with 10 bases between the two germline ends. The CDR3 length is 12 residues. CDR1 is LNHDA, CDR2 SQIVND, per germline (reference sequence). CDR3 in DNA: TGTGCCAGTAGTGCCGAGGTCGCTGAAGCTTTCTTT. Translation gives CASSAEVAEAFF.

J is TRBJ1-4 and V is TRBV6-5, with no clear D. Germline assignment: CDR1 MNHEY and CDR2 SVGAGI. The CDR3 contains 14 residues. Trimming took off 6 bases at V and 5 bases at J, with 13 bases between the two ends. CDR3 coding DNA: TGTGCCAGCAGCTCATCTGGAGCCAATGAAAAACTGTTTTTT. Translating gives CASSSSGANEKLFF.

V gene TRBV13 combines with J gene TRBJ2-3; no reliable D call. V lost 1 base to trimming and J lost 4 bases, with 9 bases between them. The CDR3 runs to 14 residues. The germline CDR1 and CDR2 sequences are PRHDT and FYEKMQ (reference sequence). Here the CDR3 reads CASSLVGSPDTQYF. CDR3 nucleotide sequence: TGTGCCAGCAGCTTAGTGGGTAGCCCAGATACGCAGTATTTT.

This clone was observed once. The chain uses TRBV7-8 and TRBJ2-5; D perhaps matches TRBD2 (5 bases). The CDR3 covers 16 residues. With 5 bases removed from V and 0 bases from J, the gap between germline ends came to 16 bases. The germline CDR1 and CDR2 sequences are SGHVS and FQNEAQ. The CDR3 region is CASSPARTPNQETQYF. CDR3 DNA: TGTGCCAGCAGCCCAGCGCGGACTCCCAACCAAGAGACCCAGTACTTC.

The J gene is TRBJ2-7, the V gene TRBV27; D may be TRBD1 (6 bases). The CDR3 loop spans 14 amino acids. Germline V gives CDR1 MNHEY, CDR2 SMNVEV (reference sequence). Trimming shortened V by 5 bases and J by 2 bases, and 13 bases separated the two germline ends. The CDR3 coding sequence is TGTGCCAGCAGTATCAGGGGCCCTACCTACGAGCAGTACTTC. Protein sequence: CASSIRGPTYEQYF.

This chain links TRBV9 with TRBJ2-1, with 15 bases matching TRBD2. Trimming at V came to 2 bases and at J to 8 bases, leaving 8 bases not matched to a gene. The CDR3 extends over 17 amino acids. Looked up from germline, CDR1 is SGDLS and CDR2 is YYNGEE. CDR3 sequence: CASSVAGLAGGPHEQFF. The DNA for the CDR3 is TGTGCCAGCAGCGTGGCAGGACTAGCGGGAGGGCCCCATGAGCAGTTCTTC.

This clone was picked up one time. The chain has TRBV7-9 and TRBJ1-2; no reliable D call. In germline, CDR1 is SEHNR, CDR2 FQNEAQ (reference sequence). This CDR3 spans 13 amino acids. V gave up 5 bases and J gave up 14 bases, with 21 bases separating them. The CDR3 nucleotides are TGTGCCAGCAGCCCCATATCTACTATGGCTATAACCTTC. It specifies CASSPISTMAITF.

This clone appeared once. The genes are TRBV28 and TRBJ1-5; D might be TRBD1 (6 bases). The CDR3 is 12 residues long. Per germline, CDR1 MDHEN and CDR2 SYDVKM. DNA of the CDR3: TGTGTCACTCAGGGGATTAGTCAGCCCCAGCATTTT. Residues: CVTQGISQPQHF. Based on the CDR3 plus reference TRBV28 and TRBJ1-5, the full variable domain is DVKVTQSSRYLVKRTGEKVFLECVQDMDHENMFWYRQDPGLGLRLIYFSYDVKMKEKGDIPEGYSVSREKKERFSLILESASTNQTSMYLCVTQGISQPQHFGDGTRLSIL.

The CDR3, as DNA: TGTGCCAGCTACCGGACAGGGAGCTCTGGGGCCAACGTCCTGACTTTC. Translation: CASYRTGSSGANVLTF. The gene calls are TRBV28 and TRBJ2-6; the match to TRBD1 covers 8 bases. The V and J ends lost 8 bases and 0 bases, in that order; junction bases with no gene match: 6. The CDR3 contains 16 residues. Germline CDR1 and CDR2: MDHEN and SYDVKM.

V usage is TRBV28 and J usage is TRBJ1-2, with D perhaps matching TRBD1 (5 bases). Germline V lookup: CDR1 MDHEN, CDR2 SYDVKM. Between the trimmed V and J ends, which lost 8 bases and 3 bases, there was a span of 13 bases. This CDR3 comprises 13 residues. Here the CDR3 reads CASSQGGDYGYTF. Written as DNA, the CDR3 is TGTGCCAGCTCGCAGGGAGGGGACTATGGCTACACCTTC.

The chain recombines TRBV12-3 or TRBV12-4 with TRBJ2-7; TRBD1 agrees at 7 bases. The CDR3 extends over 12 amino acids. V was pared by 5 bases and J by 6 bases, with 4 bases of the junction left unmatched. CDR3 sequence (DNA): TGTGCCAGCAGTCCACAGGGGCGCGAGCAGTACTTC. It encodes CASSPQGREQYF.

The rearrangement joins TRBV19 to TRBJ1-1; D is unresolved. CDR1 and CDR2 from the germline V gene are LNHDA and SQIVND (reference sequence). V lost 3 bases to trimming and J lost 1 base, with 12 bases between them. The CDR3 has 15 amino acids. The CDR3 spells CASSMDSGQNTEAFF. The CDR3 DNA is TGTGCCAGTAGTATGGATTCAGGCCAGAACACTGAAGCTTTCTTT. The full variable domain, with the rest looked up from reference TRBV19 and TRBJ1-1, is DGGITQSPKYLFRKEGQNVTLSCEQNLNHDAMYWYRQDPGQGLRLIYYSQIVNDFQKGDIAEGYSVSREKKESFPLTVTSAQKNPTAFYLCASSMDSGQNTEAFFGQGTRLTVV.

J is TRBJ1-6 and V is TRBV19; D unresolved. CDR3 length equals 12 residues. V lost 5 bases, J lost 14 bases, and 13 bases lay in between. CDR1 and CDR2 (germline): LNHDA, SQIVND (reference sequence). This CDR3 is CASSPSGRTLHF. CDR3 bases: TGTGCCAGTAGTCCCTCCGGGAGGACCCTCCACTTT.

At least ten counts were recorded for this clone. This chain links TRBV7-2 with TRBJ1-2; a possible D gene is TRBD1 (5 bases). Trimming shortened V by 1 base and J by 4 bases, and 13 bases separated the two germline ends. From germline, CDR1 is SGHTA and CDR2 FQGNSA. The CDR3 consists of 15 residues. The CDR3 DNA reads TGTGCCAGCAGCTTAGATGCGGGGCGTCCCTATGGCTACACCTTC. Translation gives CASSLDAGRPYGYTF.

The CDR3 region is CASSLGLAGLPSEQYF. The DNA for the CDR3 is TGTGCCAGCAGCCTAGGACTAGCGGGATTGCCGAGTGAGCAGTACTTC. This rearrangement joins TRBV5-8 to TRBJ2-7; 12 nucleotides agree with TRBD2. This CDR3 is 16 amino acids long. Germline loops: CDR1 SGHTS, CDR2 YDEGEE. The V and J ends lost 4 bases and 7 bases, in that order; junction bases with no gene match: 12.

The chain carries TRBV2 and TRBJ1-1; D remains ambiguous. Between the trimmed V and J ends, which lost 6 bases and 10 bases, there was a span of 15 bases. The CDR3 extends over 12 amino acids. Germline CDR1 SNHLY, CDR2 FYNNEI. The CDR3 DNA reads as TGTGCCAGCAGGATTTGGGAGAATGGAGCTTTCTTT. This gives the protein CASRIWENGAFF.

This clone came up once. The gene calls are TRBV27 and TRBJ2-1; maybe TRBD2 (5 bases). Trimming took 6 bases from V and 3 from J, leaving 18 bases between them. Germline assignment: CDR1 MNHEY and CDR2 SMNVEV (reference sequence). The CDR3 has 16 amino acids. The DNA of the CDR3 is TGTGCCAGCAGCCGCCTCGTGGGAGCGAGCTACAATGAGCAGTTCTTC. Its translation: CASSRLVGASYNEQFF.